Listed below are T cell receptor beta chains from one sample, sequenced in a study of cytomegalovirus exposure and HLA in healthy donors. The protocol was immunoSEQ multiplex PCR, while the TCRdb copy is restricted to in-frame clones and leaves out a portion. The sample has 150,000 to 250,000 clones, 79% seen once. Sequenced sample: PBMCs. The receptors derive from a girl aged 5-17 years in good health and CMV-seropositive. Each CDR3 is given with its conserved first and last residue. Each record gives: D gene, J gene, V gene, clone size, CDR3 DNA, CDR3 protein. The D gene is left open where the match is weak. Expanded clones are given a class, and other clones once, few, many or no size at all.

TRBD2 TRBJ2-3 TRBV5-4 - TGTGCCAGCACATGGCGGGGGGGCGTGGTAGATACGCAGTATTTT CASTWRGGVVDTQYF
- TRBJ2-1 TRBV2 - TGTGCCAGCAGTGTGAGCGGAAATCCCTACAATGAGCAGTTCTTC CASSVSGNPYNEQFF
TRBD2 TRBJ2-1 TRBV7-8 once TGTGCCAGCAGCTCAAGCGGGGGCTCAGGGAATGAGCAGTTCTTC CASSSSGGSGNEQFF
TRBD2 TRBJ2-3 TRBV11-2 - TGTGCCAGCAGCCAGGGACTAGCGGGGAACACGCAGTATTTT CASSQGLAGNTQYF
TRBD2 TRBJ2-1 TRBV6-5 - TGTGCCAGCAGAGGACTAGCGGGGGGCGGGAATGAGCAGTTCTTC CASRGLAGGGNEQFF
- TRBJ1-2 TRBV28 - TGTGCCAGCAGTGCATCCCCGGGAGGTCCCAATGGCTACACCTTC CASSASPGGPNGYTF
- TRBJ1-5 TRBV15 - TGTGCCACCAGCAGAGATGGGGGCACCGATAGCAATCAGCCCCAGCATTTT CATSRDGGTDSNQPQHF
TRBD1 TRBJ2-2 TRBV27 - TGTGCCAGCAGTTTTAGGAGGACAGGGAACACCGGGGAGCTGTTTTTT CASSFRRTGNTGELFF
- TRBJ1-5 TRBV5-6 - TGTGCCAGCAGCCGGTCCCGGGGGGCGAGTCAGCCCCAGCATTTT CASSRSRGASQPQHF
TRBD1 TRBJ1-2 TRBV15 - TGTGCCACCAGCAGAGATAGTCTGCCCAGGACAGGCGGGACCTTC CATSRDSLPRTGGTF
- TRBJ2-3 TRBV5-4 - TGTGCCAGCAGCACAGGGACCCTCACAGATACGCAGTATTTT CASSTGTLTDTQYF
TRBD1 TRBJ1-2 TRBV7-2 - TGTGCCAGCAGCTTAGCGGGTCTGGACAGGGGAGGTGGCTACACCTTC CASSLAGLDRGGGYTF
- TRBJ2-2 TRBV25-1 - TGTGCCAGCAGTGGAGGTTACGGGAACACCGGGGAGCTGTTTTTT CASSGGYGNTGELFF